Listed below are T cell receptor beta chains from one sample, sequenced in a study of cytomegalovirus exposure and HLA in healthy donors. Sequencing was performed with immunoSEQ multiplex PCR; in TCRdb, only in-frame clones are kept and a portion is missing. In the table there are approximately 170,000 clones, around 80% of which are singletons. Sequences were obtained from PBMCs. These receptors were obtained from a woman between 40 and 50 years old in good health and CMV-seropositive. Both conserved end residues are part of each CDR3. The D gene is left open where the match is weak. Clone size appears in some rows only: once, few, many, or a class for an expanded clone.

cdr3_aa: CASRPRTGLNYGYTF
cdr3_nt: TGTGCCAGCAGACCACGGACAGGGCTTAACTATGGCTACACCTTC
cdr3_length: 15
j_call: TRBJ1-2
clone_size: few
v_call: TRBV5-4
d_call: TRBD1

cdr3_aa: CASSQDHWSREQFF
cdr3_nt: TGCGCCAGCAGCCAAGATCATTGGTCCCGGGAGCAGTTCTTC
cdr3_length: 14
j_call: TRBJ2-1
clone_size: NA
v_call: TRBV4-3
d_call: NA

cdr3_aa: CASSLLQGDGNTIYF
cdr3_nt: TGCGCCAGCAGCTTGTTACAGGGTGACGGAAACACCATATATTTT
cdr3_length: 15
j_call: TRBJ1-3
clone_size: NA
v_call: TRBV5-1
d_call: NA

cdr3_aa: CSVIREGQYF
cdr3_nt: TGCAGCGTTATCAGGGAAGGCCAGTACTTC
cdr3_length: 10
j_call: TRBJ2-5
clone_size: NA
v_call: TRBV29-1
d_call: NA

cdr3_aa: CASSLTSGEASEQFF
cdr3_nt: TGTGCCAGCAGCTTGACTAGCGGGGAGGCTAGTGAGCAGTTCTTC
cdr3_length: 15
j_call: TRBJ2-1
clone_size: NA
v_call: TRBV5-6
d_call: TRBD2

cdr3_aa: CSVAFGTMNTEAFF
cdr3_nt: TGCAGCGTGGCATTCGGGACAATGAACACTGAAGCTTTCTTT
cdr3_length: 14
j_call: TRBJ1-1
clone_size: NA
v_call: TRBV29-1
d_call: NA

cdr3_aa: CASSDFPPGGGSEAFF
cdr3_nt: TGTGCCAGCAGCGACTTTCCTCCCGGGGGGGGGTCTGAAGCTTTCTTT
cdr3_length: 16
j_call: TRBJ1-1
clone_size: NA
v_call: TRBV2
d_call: NA

cdr3_aa: CASSESGLRETQYF
cdr3_nt: TGCGCCAGCAGTGAGTCTGGGCTAAGGGAGACCCAGTACTTC
cdr3_length: 14
j_call: TRBJ2-5
clone_size: NA
v_call: TRBV10-1
d_call: NA

cdr3_aa: CASSVEPLRVTGELFF
cdr3_nt: TGTGCCAGCAGCGTGGAACCCCTCCGGGTTACCGGGGAGCTGTTTTTT
cdr3_length: 16
j_call: TRBJ2-2
clone_size: NA
v_call: TRBV9
d_call: NA

cdr3_aa: CASSPGQGAANSPLHF
cdr3_nt: TGTGCCAGCAGCCCGGGACAGGGGGCCGCAAATTCACCCCTCCACTTT
cdr3_length: 16
j_call: TRBJ1-6
clone_size: NA
v_call: TRBV7-8
d_call: TRBD1

cdr3_aa: CASSSIGTGHLSGYTF
cdr3_nt: TGCGCCAGCAGCAGTATCGGGACAGGGCATCTAAGTGGCTACACCTTC
cdr3_length: 16
j_call: TRBJ1-2
clone_size: NA
v_call: TRBV5-1
d_call: TRBD1

cdr3_aa: CASSLVPRTASSGNTIYF
cdr3_nt: TGTGCCAGCAGCTTAGTCCCCCGGACAGCCAGCTCTGGAAACACCATATATTTT
cdr3_length: 18
j_call: TRBJ1-3
clone_size: NA
v_call: TRBV7-6
d_call: NA

cdr3_aa: CASSQDPWTGTGEQYF
cdr3_nt: TGCGCCAGCAGCCAAGACCCCTGGACAGGGACGGGCGAGCAGTACTTC
cdr3_length: 16
j_call: TRBJ2-7
clone_size: few
v_call: TRBV4-1
d_call: TRBD1

cdr3_aa: CASKWGNSGGPYNEQFF
cdr3_nt: TGTGCCAGCAAGTGGGGGAATAGCGGGGGACCTTACAATGAGCAGTTCTTC
cdr3_length: 17
j_call: TRBJ2-1
clone_size: NA
v_call: TRBV2
d_call: TRBD2

cdr3_aa: CASSILGTSASPLHF
cdr3_nt: TGTGCCAGTAGTATCCTGGGGACATCAGCGTCACCCCTCCACTTT
cdr3_length: 15
j_call: TRBJ1-6
clone_size: NA
v_call: TRBV19
d_call: NA

cdr3_aa: CASSSPTGYTEAFF
cdr3_nt: TGTGCCAGCAGTTCACCGACAGGCTACACTGAAGCTTTCTTT
cdr3_length: 14
j_call: TRBJ1-1
clone_size: NA
v_call: TRBV6-5
d_call: NA

cdr3_aa: CASSPGQGKAMNTEAFF
cdr3_nt: TGTGCCAGCTCACCAGGACAGGGAAAAGCAATGAACACTGAAGCTTTCTTT
cdr3_length: 17
j_call: TRBJ1-1
clone_size: NA
v_call: TRBV18
d_call: TRBD1

cdr3_aa: CATSRGRISYEQYF
cdr3_nt: TGTGCCACCAGCAGGGGCCGAATCTCCTACGAGCAGTACTTC
cdr3_length: 14
j_call: TRBJ2-7
clone_size: NA
v_call: TRBV15
d_call: NA

cdr3_aa: CASSSVAGPTDTQYF
cdr3_nt: TGTGCCAGCAGTTCAGTAGCGGGGCCCACAGATACGCAGTATTTT
cdr3_length: 15
j_call: TRBJ2-3
clone_size: once
v_call: TRBV27
d_call: TRBD2

cdr3_aa: CAWNLDGNTEAFF
cdr3_nt: TGTGCCTGGAACCTAGACGGGAACACTGAAGCTTTCTTT
cdr3_length: 13
j_call: TRBJ1-1
clone_size: NA
v_call: TRBV30
d_call: NA

cdr3_aa: CASRNTGNHEKLFF
cdr3_nt: TGTGCCAGTAGAAATACGGGGAATCATGAAAAACTGTTTTTT
cdr3_length: 14
j_call: TRBJ1-4
clone_size: NA
v_call: TRBV19
d_call: NA

cdr3_aa: CASSAQGLIGELFF
cdr3_nt: TGTGCCAGCAGCGCTCAGGGTTTAATCGGGGAGCTGTTTTTT
cdr3_length: 14
j_call: TRBJ2-2
clone_size: NA
v_call: TRBV9
d_call: NA

cdr3_aa: CASSPFKQGYNYGYTF
cdr3_nt: TGTGCCAGCAGCCCTTTCAAACAGGGGTATAACTATGGCTACACCTTC
cdr3_length: 16
j_call: TRBJ1-2
clone_size: NA
v_call: TRBV28
d_call: TRBD1

cdr3_aa: CASSSGLSGWEKLFF
cdr3_nt: TGTGCCAGCAGTTCTGGACTCAGTGGATGGGAAAAACTGTTTTTT
cdr3_length: 15
j_call: TRBJ1-4
clone_size: NA
v_call: TRBV28
d_call: NA

cdr3_aa: CSVWDTLAGYYEQFF
cdr3_nt: TGCAGCGTCTGGGATACGCTAGCGGGCTACTATGAGCAGTTCTTC
cdr3_length: 15
j_call: TRBJ2-1
clone_size: NA
v_call: TRBV29-1
d_call: TRBD2

cdr3_aa: CSSSETGVSPLHF
cdr3_nt: TGTTCCAGCAGCGAAACAGGGGTTTCACCCCTCCACTTT
cdr3_length: 13
j_call: TRBJ1-6
clone_size: once
v_call: TRBV7-9
d_call: TRBD1

cdr3_aa: CASSVAGGDAGYTF
cdr3_nt: TGTGCCAGCAGCGTAGCTGGAGGGGACGCTGGCTACACCTTC
cdr3_length: 14
j_call: TRBJ1-2
clone_size: NA
v_call: TRBV9
d_call: NA

cdr3_aa: CASSFTGQETQYF
cdr3_nt: TGTGCCAGCAGCTTCACGGGACAAGAGACCCAGTACTTC
cdr3_length: 13
j_call: TRBJ2-5
clone_size: NA
v_call: TRBV7-6
d_call: NA

cdr3_aa: CASGTSSSGGKLFF
cdr3_nt: TGTGCCAGCGGAACCTCCTCGTCGGGGGGAAAACTGTTTTTT
cdr3_length: 14
j_call: TRBJ1-4
clone_size: NA
v_call: TRBV6-5
d_call: NA

cdr3_aa: CASSPQHRALDTQYF
cdr3_nt: TGTGCCAGCTCACCACAGCATAGAGCGCTAGATACGCAGTATTTT
cdr3_length: 15
j_call: TRBJ2-3
clone_size: NA
v_call: TRBV18
d_call: NA

cdr3_aa: CASSIIPGYTEAFF
cdr3_nt: TGTGCCAGTAGTATCATCCCGGGATACACTGAAGCTTTCTTT
cdr3_length: 14
j_call: TRBJ1-1
clone_size: once
v_call: TRBV19
d_call: NA

cdr3_aa: CASSSIQGFNYGYTF
cdr3_nt: TGTGCCAGCAGCTCCATACAGGGTTTTAACTATGGCTACACCTTC
cdr3_length: 15
j_call: TRBJ1-2
clone_size: NA
v_call: TRBV7-8
d_call: NA

cdr3_aa: CASSQGTSGVYGQETQYF
cdr3_nt: TGTGCCAGCAGTCAGGGGACTAGCGGGGTATATGGCCAAGAGACCCAGTACTTC
cdr3_length: 18
j_call: TRBJ2-5
clone_size: NA
v_call: TRBV7-6
d_call: TRBD2

cdr3_aa: CASSIRDSHNEQFF
cdr3_nt: TGTGCCAGCAGCATTCGGGACTCCCACAATGAGCAGTTCTTC
cdr3_length: 14
j_call: TRBJ2-1
clone_size: NA
v_call: TRBV9
d_call: NA

cdr3_aa: CASSQDLRTVSEAFF
cdr3_nt: TGCGCCAGCAGCCAAGATCTTAGGACAGTCTCTGAAGCTTTCTTT
cdr3_length: 15
j_call: TRBJ1-1
clone_size: NA
v_call: TRBV4-1
d_call: NA

cdr3_aa: CATSRVRGGTRGGELFF
cdr3_nt: TGTGCCACCAGCAGAGTTCGGGGGGGGACTAGAGGCGGGGAGCTGTTTTTT
cdr3_length: 17
j_call: TRBJ2-2
clone_size: NA
v_call: TRBV15
d_call: TRBD2

cdr3_aa: CASSLDRGNSYNEQFF
cdr3_nt: TGTGCCAGCAGCCTCGACAGGGGGAACTCCTACAATGAGCAGTTCTTC
cdr3_length: 16
j_call: TRBJ2-1
clone_size: NA
v_call: TRBV7-9
d_call: TRBD1

cdr3_aa: CASSRTSSYEQYF
cdr3_nt: TGTGCCAGCAGCAGGACAAGCTCCTACGAGCAGTACTTC
cdr3_length: 13
j_call: TRBJ2-7
clone_size: NA
v_call: TRBV6-5
d_call: NA

cdr3_aa: CASSSGDKAQSEQFF
cdr3_nt: TGCGCCAGCAGCTCAGGGGACAAGGCCCAGTCTGAGCAGTTCTTC
cdr3_length: 15
j_call: TRBJ2-1
clone_size: NA
v_call: TRBV5-1
d_call: NA

cdr3_aa: CASSQEGQTSQYF
cdr3_nt: TGTGCCAGCAGCCAAGAAGGGCAGACTAGTCAGTACTTC
cdr3_length: 13
j_call: TRBJ2-4
clone_size: once
v_call: TRBV14
d_call: NA

cdr3_aa: CASSLVGGRGTGTQYF
cdr3_nt: TGTGCCAGCAGCTTAGTCGGTGGCAGGGGCACTGGTACGCAGTATTTT
cdr3_length: 16
j_call: TRBJ2-3
clone_size: NA
v_call: TRBV7-2
d_call: NA

cdr3_aa: CASSYHYEQYF
cdr3_nt: TGTGCCAGCAGCTACCACTACGAGCAGTACTTC
cdr3_length: 11
j_call: TRBJ2-7
clone_size: NA
v_call: TRBV25-1
d_call: NA

cdr3_aa: CASSPRTAGQGANVLTF
cdr3_nt: TGCGCCAGCAGCCCCCGGACAGCAGGGCAGGGGGCCAACGTCCTGACTTTC
cdr3_length: 17
j_call: TRBJ2-6
clone_size: NA
v_call: TRBV5-1
d_call: NA

cdr3_aa: CASSLRQGNEKLFF
cdr3_nt: TGTGCCAGCAGCTTGAGACAGGGTAATGAAAAACTGTTTTTT
cdr3_length: 14
j_call: TRBJ1-4
clone_size: NA
v_call: TRBV5-8
d_call: TRBD1

cdr3_aa: CAIRDRMVNTEAFF
cdr3_nt: TGTGCCATCCGGGACAGAATGGTGAACACTGAAGCTTTCTTT
cdr3_length: 14
j_call: TRBJ1-1
clone_size: NA
v_call: TRBV10-3
d_call: TRBD1

cdr3_aa: CASQRGLGDSSEAFF
cdr3_nt: TGTGCCAGTCAAAGGGGGCTGGGCGACTCCTCTGAAGCTTTCTTT
cdr3_length: 15
j_call: TRBJ1-1
clone_size: NA
v_call: TRBV18
d_call: TRBD1

cdr3_aa: CASTRQLAGTYNEQFF
cdr3_nt: TGCGCCAGCACTAGACAACTAGCGGGCACCTACAATGAGCAGTTCTTC
cdr3_length: 16
j_call: TRBJ2-1
clone_size: NA
v_call: TRBV5-1
d_call: TRBD2

cdr3_aa: CATSRDIGGYGYTF
cdr3_nt: TGTGCCACCAGCAGAGATATAGGCGGATATGGCTACACCTTC
cdr3_length: 14
j_call: TRBJ1-2
clone_size: NA
v_call: TRBV15
d_call: NA